Following are 3 T cell receptor beta chains from one sample sequenced in a study of blood T cells in healthy people across ages. Then a second PCR, running about 6 to 12 cycles, was carried out with a sample-barcoded 5' primer and a J-beta primer mix. TCRdb redid the calling of the 5' RACE reads with MiXCR, one entry per CDR3 protein. Of roughly 790,000 distinct CDR3 sequences in the sample, roughly 47% were seen once. Sequencing was carried out using blood. All receptors come from a woman in her fifties or sixties in good health.

The rearrangement joins TRBV12-3 or TRBV12-4 to TRBJ2-3; unclear D gene. The V end was cut by 5 bases, the J end by 1 base, with 10 bases between. This CDR3 spans 14 amino acids. CDR3 DNA: TGTGCCAGCAGTCCCCGGAATGGCACAGATACGCAGTATTTT. Amino acids: CASSPRNGTDTQYF.

This clonotype was observed once. This rearrangement joins TRBV27 to TRBJ1-2; D is uncertain. V dropped 6 bases and J dropped 6 bases, with 17 bases sitting between them. The germline V gene encodes CDR1 MNHEY and CDR2 SMNVEV (reference sequence). The length of the CDR3 is 14 residues. The CDR3 here is CASSPGSHVDGYTF. In nucleotides, the CDR3 is TGTGCCAGCAGCCCCGGGTCACATGTCGATGGCTACACCTTC.

The gene calls are TRBV28 and TRBJ2-4; 14 nucleotides align to TRBD2. The last part of the DNA fits TRBJ2-5 better; the J call may be wrong. The CDR3 covers 18 residues. From germline, CDR1 is MDHEN and CDR2 SYDVKM. The CDR3 DNA reads TGTGCCAGCAGTGACGGGACTAGCGGGGGCTTGTACCAAGAGACCCAGTACTTC. Protein: CASSDGTSGGLYQETQYF.